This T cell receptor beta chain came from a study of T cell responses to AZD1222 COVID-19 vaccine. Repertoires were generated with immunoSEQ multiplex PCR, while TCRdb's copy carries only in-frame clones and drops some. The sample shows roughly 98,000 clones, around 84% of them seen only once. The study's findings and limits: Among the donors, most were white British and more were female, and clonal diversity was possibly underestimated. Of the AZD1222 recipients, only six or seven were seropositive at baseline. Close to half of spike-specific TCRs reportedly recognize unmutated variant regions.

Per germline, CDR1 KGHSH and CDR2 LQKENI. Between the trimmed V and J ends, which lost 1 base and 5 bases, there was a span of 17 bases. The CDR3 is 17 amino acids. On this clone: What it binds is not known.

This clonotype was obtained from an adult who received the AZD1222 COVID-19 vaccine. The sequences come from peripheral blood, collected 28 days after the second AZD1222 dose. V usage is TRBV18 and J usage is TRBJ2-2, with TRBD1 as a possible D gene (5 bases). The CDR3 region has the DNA TGTGCCAGCTCACCACAGAGAGCAGGGCGACGAACCGGGGAGCTGTTTTTT. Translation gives CASSPQRAGRRTGELFF.